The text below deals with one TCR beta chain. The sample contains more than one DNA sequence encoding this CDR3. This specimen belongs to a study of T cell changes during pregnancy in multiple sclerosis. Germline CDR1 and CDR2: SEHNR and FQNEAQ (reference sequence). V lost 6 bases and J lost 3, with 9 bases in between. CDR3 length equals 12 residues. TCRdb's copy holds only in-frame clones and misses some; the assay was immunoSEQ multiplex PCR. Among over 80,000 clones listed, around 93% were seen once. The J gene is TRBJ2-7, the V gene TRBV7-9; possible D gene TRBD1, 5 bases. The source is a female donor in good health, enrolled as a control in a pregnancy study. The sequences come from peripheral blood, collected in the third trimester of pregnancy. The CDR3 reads CASSLQGYEQYF. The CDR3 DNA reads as TGTGCCAGCAGTCTCCAGGGCTACGAGCAGTACTTC.